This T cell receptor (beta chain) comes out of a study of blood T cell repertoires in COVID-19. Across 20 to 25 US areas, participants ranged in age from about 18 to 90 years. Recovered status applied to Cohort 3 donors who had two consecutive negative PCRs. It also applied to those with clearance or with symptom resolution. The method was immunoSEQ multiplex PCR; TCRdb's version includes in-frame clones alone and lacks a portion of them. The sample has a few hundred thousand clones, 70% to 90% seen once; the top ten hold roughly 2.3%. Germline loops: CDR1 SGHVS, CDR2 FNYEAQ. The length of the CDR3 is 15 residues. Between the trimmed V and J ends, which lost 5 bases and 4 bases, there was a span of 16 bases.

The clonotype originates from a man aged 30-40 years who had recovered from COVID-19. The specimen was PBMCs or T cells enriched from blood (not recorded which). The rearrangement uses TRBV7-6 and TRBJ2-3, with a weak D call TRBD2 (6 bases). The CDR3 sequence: CASSEEGRTSDTQYF. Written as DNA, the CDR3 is TGTGCCAGCAGCGAGGAAGGGAGGACTTCAGATACGCAGTATTTT.